These 4 T cell receptor beta chains share one sample of origin, sequenced in a study of response to subunit inactivated influenza vaccine. TCRdb reprocessed the RT-PCR reads via MiXCR and lists one record per CDR3 protein. The sample contains 290,000 or so distinct CDR3 sequences, about 20% of which appear only once. Sequencing was performed on PBMCs from blood, taken less than 22 months after vaccination. The receptors shown here come from a man aged 50-75 years who received an inactivated influenza vaccine.

This clonotype has just a few counts. This chain connects TRBV6-2 or TRBV6-3 to TRBJ2-1; possibly TRBD1 for D (6 bases). The CDR3 consists of 16 residues. V dropped 8 bases and J dropped 7 bases, with 24 bases sitting between them. Germline V lookup: CDR1 MNHEY, CDR2 SVGEGT. The CDR3 region has the DNA TGTGCCAGCGCTCCGCACCGGGACACGAGAGGGAATGAGCAGTTCTTC. Translated: CASAPHRDTRGNEQFF.

This chain connects TRBV29-1 to TRBJ2-7; no clear D gene. Trimming cost V 6 bases and J 5 bases, with 17 bases left between them. Germline-derived CDR1 and CDR2 are SQVTM and ANQGSEA. This CDR3 comprises 13 residues. The CDR3 spells CSVARAENHEQYF. CDR3 in DNA: TGCAGCGTAGCTAGGGCGGAAAACCACGAGCAGTACTTC.

The chain has TRBV15 and TRBJ2-1, with TRBD1 as a possible D gene (5 bases). CDR3 size: 16 residues. V was cut by 1 base and J by 1 base, with 11 bases left in between. Looked up from germline, CDR1 is LNHNV and CDR2 is YYDKDF (reference sequence). CDR3 nucleotides: TGTGCCACCAGCAGAGGACGTCAGGGTTCCTACAATGAGCAGTTCTTC. This sequence encodes CATSRGRQGSYNEQFF.

In this sample, this clonotype turned up many times. The chain combines TRBV25-1 with TRBJ1-4; D may be TRBD1 (5 bases). V lost 4 bases and J lost 7, with 7 bases in between. The CDR3 is 12 amino acids. In germline, CDR1 is MGHDK, CDR2 SYGVNS. The CDR3 DNA sequence: TGTGCCAGCAGTGCAAGGGGTGAAAAACTGTTTTTT. It codes for CASSARGEKLFF.